The entry below gives a single T cell receptor (beta chain) sequence along with its context. Antigen specificity is unknown. The data originate from a study of cytomegalovirus exposure and HLA in healthy donors. From germline, CDR1 is MNHEY and CDR2 SMNVEV (reference sequence). Trimming removed 7 bases from V and 2 bases from J, with 4 bases in between. The CDR3 runs 11 residues. General study findings and limits: A list of approximately 160 TCR beta chains associated with cytomegalovirus was given.

Donors came from a validation cohort of 95 to 150 subjects, distinct from the first 666-subject cohort. Measured with immunoSEQ multiplex PCR; TCRdb has only the in-frame clones, and not every one. The sample has fewer than 350,000 clones, roughly 88% seen once. The sequence was collected from a woman between 18 and 30 years old in good health and CMV-seronegative. Sequencing was performed on PBMCs. V gene TRBV27 combines with J gene TRBJ2-3; D uncertain. The chain's CDR3 is CASTVTDTQYF. CDR3 DNA sequence: TGTGCCAGCACGGTCACAGATACGCAGTATTTT.